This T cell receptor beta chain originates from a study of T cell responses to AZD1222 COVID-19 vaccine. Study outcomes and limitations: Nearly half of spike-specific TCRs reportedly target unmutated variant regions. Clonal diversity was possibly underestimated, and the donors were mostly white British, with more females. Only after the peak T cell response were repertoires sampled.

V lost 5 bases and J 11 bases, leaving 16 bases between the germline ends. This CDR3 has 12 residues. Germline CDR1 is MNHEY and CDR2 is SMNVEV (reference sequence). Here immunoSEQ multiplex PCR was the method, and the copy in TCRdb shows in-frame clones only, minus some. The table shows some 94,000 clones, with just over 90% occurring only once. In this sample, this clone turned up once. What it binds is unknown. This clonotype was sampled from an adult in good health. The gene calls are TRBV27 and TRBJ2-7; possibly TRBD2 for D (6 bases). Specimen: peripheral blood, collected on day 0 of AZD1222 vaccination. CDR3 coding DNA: TGTGCCAGCAGTATCCCCGGAGGGCGGAAGTACTTC. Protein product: CASSIPGGRKYF.